A single sample gave rise to the 9 T cell receptor beta chains below, sequenced in a study of graft-versus-host responses after intestinal transplantation. No antigen has been identified for these receptors. Produced via immunoSEQ multiplex PCR; TCRdb's table is partial and in-frame only. The table includes fewer than 90,000 clones, less than 95% detected once. The starting material was unstimulated CD4+ T cells sorted from spleen or lymph node cells, obtained before transplant. Receptors originate from a human donor who was the organ donor for an intestinal transplant.

V usage is TRBV18 and J usage is TRBJ2-5, with 7 bases aligning to TRBD1. Unmatched junction bases numbered 2, after V lost 1 base and J lost 3 bases. Germline V lookup: CDR1 KGHSH, CDR2 LQKENI. The CDR3 extends over 14 amino acids. The CDR3 DNA sequence: TGTGCCAGCTCACCACTTGACAGGGAAGAGACCCAGTACTTC. Encoded protein: CASSPLDREETQYF.

This chain connects TRBV29-1 to TRBJ2-3; D is unresolved. Germline V CDR1 and CDR2: SQVTM, ANQGSEA. The CDR3 is 13 residues long. Trimming cost V 6 bases and J 0 bases, with 10 bases left between them. This chain's CDR3 is CSVGRGSTDTQYF. CDR3 DNA sequence: TGCAGCGTGGGTCGTGGCAGCACAGATACGCAGTATTTT.

The V gene is TRBV7-9, the J gene TRBJ1-1; possibly TRBD1 for D (6 bases). From germline, CDR1 is SEHNR and CDR2 FQNEAQ (reference sequence). The CDR3 has 15 residues. Trimming pared 5 bases from V and 0 bases from J, leaving 13 bases between. This chain's CDR3 is CASSVRTVMNTEAFF. The CDR3 DNA is TGTGCCAGCAGCGTAAGGACAGTTATGAACACTGAAGCTTTCTTT.

V is TRBV2 and J is TRBJ2-1; possible D gene TRBD1, 5 bases. Trimming took 4 bases from V and 4 from J, leaving 14 bases between them. The CDR3 is 15 residues long. The germline V gene encodes CDR1 SNHLY and CDR2 FYNNEI. The CDR3 loop reads CASSVEAGMYNEQFF. The CDR3 region has the DNA TGTGCCAGCAGTGTCGAGGCAGGGATGTACAATGAGCAGTTCTTC.

The chain recombines TRBV4-2 with TRBJ2-3; TRBD2 agrees at 8 bases. V dropped 1 base and J dropped 1; count of bases not matched to a gene: 10. The V gene's germline CDR1 is LGHNA and CDR2 YNFKEQ. This CDR3 is built from 18 residues. The CDR3 DNA sequence: TGTGCCAGCAGCCAAGGTAAACTAGCGGTGATTGGCACAGATACGCAGTATTTT. Residues: CASSQGKLAVIGTDTQYF.

V gene TRBV6-5 combines with J gene TRBJ2-3, with 8 bases matching TRBD1. CDR3 size: 16 residues. V trimming: 4 bases; J trimming: 6 bases; junction bases outside the gene matches: 12. CDR1 and CDR2 from the germline V gene are MNHEY and SVGAGI. CDR3 DNA: TGTGCCAGCAGTTTTACAGGGGGGATGTCGGAGGATACGCAGTATTTT. This sequence encodes CASSFTGGMSEDTQYF.

This clone is a singleton in its sample. The rearrangement uses TRBV9 and TRBJ1-6; D gene uncertain. The germline V gene encodes CDR1 SGDLS and CDR2 YYNGEE. CDR3 size: 16 residues. Between the trimmed V and J ends, which lost 0 bases and 4 bases, there was a span of 11 bases. Here the CDR3 DNA reads TGTGCCAGCAGCGTAGGAGCCAACTCTTATAATTCACCCCTCCACTTT. Its protein is CASSVGANSYNSPLHF. The full variable domain, rest sourced from reference TRBV9 and TRBJ1-6, is DSGVTQTPKHLITATGQRVTLRCSPRSGDLSVYWYQQSLDQGLQFLIQYYNGEERAKGNILERFSAQQFPDLHSELNLSSLELGDSALYFCASSVGANSYNSPLHFGNGTRLTVT.

The chain recombines TRBV5-4 with TRBJ2-5; 7 bases match TRBD2. This CDR3 has 16 residues. Germline-derived CDR1 and CDR2 are SGHNT and YYREEE (reference sequence). The junction had 12 bases not matched to a gene; V was cut back by 2 bases and J by 5 bases. CDR3: CASSLQSGAVGETQYF. CDR3 bases: TGTGCCAGCAGCTTACAGAGCGGGGCGGTGGGGGAGACCCAGTACTTC.

V and J are TRBV7-2 and TRBJ1-2; D unclear. Trimming took 5 bases from V and 4 from J, leaving 14 bases between them. The CDR3 extends over 14 amino acids. Germline lookup yields CDR1 SGHTA and CDR2 FQGNSA. The CDR3 loop is CASSRPRAGYGYTF. The CDR3 DNA reads TGTGCCAGCAGCCGCCCTCGGGCAGGCTATGGCTACACCTTC.